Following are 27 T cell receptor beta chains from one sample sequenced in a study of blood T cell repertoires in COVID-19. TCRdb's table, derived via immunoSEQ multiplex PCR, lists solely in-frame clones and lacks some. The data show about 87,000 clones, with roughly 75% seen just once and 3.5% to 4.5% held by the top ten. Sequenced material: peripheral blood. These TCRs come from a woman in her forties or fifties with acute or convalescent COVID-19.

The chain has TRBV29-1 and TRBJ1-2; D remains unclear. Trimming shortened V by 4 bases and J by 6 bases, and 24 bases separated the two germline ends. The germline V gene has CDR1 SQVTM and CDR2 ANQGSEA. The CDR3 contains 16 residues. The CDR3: CSVGYAVNYPTHGYTF. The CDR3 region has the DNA TGCAGCGTTGGGTACGCAGTAAACTACCCGACTCATGGCTACACCTTC.

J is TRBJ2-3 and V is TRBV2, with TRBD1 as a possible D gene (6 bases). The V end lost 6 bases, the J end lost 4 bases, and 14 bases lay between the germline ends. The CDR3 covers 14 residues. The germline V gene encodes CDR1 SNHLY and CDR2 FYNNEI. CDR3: CASSLRTEADTQYF. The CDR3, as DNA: TGTGCCAGCAGCTTACGGACAGAAGCAGATACGCAGTATTTT. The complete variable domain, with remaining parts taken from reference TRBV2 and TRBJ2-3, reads EPEVTQTPSHQVTQMGQEVILRCVPISNHLYFYWYRQILGQKVEFLVSFYNNEISEKSEIFDDQFSVERPDGSNFTLKIRSTKLEDSAMYFCASSLRTEADTQYFGPGTRLTVL.

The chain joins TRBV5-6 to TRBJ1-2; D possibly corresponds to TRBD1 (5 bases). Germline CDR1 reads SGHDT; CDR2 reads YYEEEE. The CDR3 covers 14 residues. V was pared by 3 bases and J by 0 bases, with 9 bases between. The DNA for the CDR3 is TGTGCCAGCAGCTCTCCGGGGGCTAACTATGGCTACACCTTC. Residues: CASSSPGANYGYTF. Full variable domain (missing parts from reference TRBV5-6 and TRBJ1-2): DAGVTQSPTHLIKTRGQQVTLRCSPKSGHDTVSWYQQALGQGPQFIFQYYEEEERQRGNFPDRFSGHQFPNYSSELNVNALLLGDSALYLCASSSPGANYGYTFGSGTRLTVV.

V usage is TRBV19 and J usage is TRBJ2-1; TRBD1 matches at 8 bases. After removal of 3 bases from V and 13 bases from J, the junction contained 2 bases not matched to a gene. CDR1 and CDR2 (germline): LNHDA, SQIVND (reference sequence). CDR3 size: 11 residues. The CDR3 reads CASSIGQGQFF. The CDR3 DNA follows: TGTGCCAGTAGTATCGGACAGGGTCAGTTCTTC.

The CDR3 protein is CASSATVHYEQYF. As DNA, the CDR3 is TGTGCCAGTAGCGCCACAGTTCACTACGAGCAGTACTTC. The gene calls are TRBV19 and TRBJ2-7; D unresolved. The CDR3 runs to 13 residues. Trimming shortened V by 6 bases and J by 3 bases, and 12 bases separated the two germline ends. The germline gives CDR1 LNHDA, CDR2 SQIVND (reference sequence). The variable domain in full, completed from reference TRBV19 and TRBJ2-7, reads DGGITQSPKYLFRKEGQNVTLSCEQNLNHDAMYWYRQDPGQGLRLIYYSQIVNDFQKGDIAEGYSVSREKKESFPLTVTSAQKNPTAFYLCASSATVHYEQYFGPGTRLTVT.

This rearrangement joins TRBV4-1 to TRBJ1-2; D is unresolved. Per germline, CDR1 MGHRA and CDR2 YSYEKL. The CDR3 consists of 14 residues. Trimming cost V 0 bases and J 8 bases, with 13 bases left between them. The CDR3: CASSQDTQARGYTF. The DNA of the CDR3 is TGCGCCAGCAGCCAAGATACGCAGGCCCGAGGCTACACCTTC.

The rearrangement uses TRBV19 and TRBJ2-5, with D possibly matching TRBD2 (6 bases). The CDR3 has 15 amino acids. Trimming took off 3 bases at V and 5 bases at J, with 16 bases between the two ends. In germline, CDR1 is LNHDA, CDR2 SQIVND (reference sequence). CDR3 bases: TGTGCCAGTAGTATTGGCTCCGGGGGACGGGAGACCCAGTACTTC. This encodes CASSIGSGGRETQYF.

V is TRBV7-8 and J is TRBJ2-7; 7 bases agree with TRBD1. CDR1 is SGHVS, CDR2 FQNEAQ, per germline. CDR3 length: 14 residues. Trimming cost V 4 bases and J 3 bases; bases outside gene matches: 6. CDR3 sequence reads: CASSSTGYNYEQYF. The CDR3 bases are TGTGCCAGCAGCTCGACAGGGTACAACTACGAGCAGTACTTC. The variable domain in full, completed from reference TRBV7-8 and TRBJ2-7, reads GAGVSQSPRYKVAKRGQDVALRCDPISGHVSLFWYQQALGQGPEFLTYFQNEAQLDKSGLPSDRFFAERPEGSVSTLKIQRTQQEDSAVYLCASSSTGYNYEQYFGPGTRLTVT.

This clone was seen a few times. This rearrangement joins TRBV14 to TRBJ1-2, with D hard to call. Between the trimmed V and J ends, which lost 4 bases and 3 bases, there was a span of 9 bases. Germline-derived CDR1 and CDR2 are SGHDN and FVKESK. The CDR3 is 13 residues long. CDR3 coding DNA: TGTGCCAGCAGCCCCCCCGGGGACTATGGCTACACCTTC. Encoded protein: CASSPPGDYGYTF.

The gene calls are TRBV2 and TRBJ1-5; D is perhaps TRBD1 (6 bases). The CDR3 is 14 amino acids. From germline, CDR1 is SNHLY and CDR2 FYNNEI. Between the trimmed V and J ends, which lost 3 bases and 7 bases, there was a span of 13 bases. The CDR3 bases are TGTGCCAGCAGTGATTCCAGGGGAGCCCAGCCCCAGCATTTT. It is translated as CASSDSRGAQPQHF.

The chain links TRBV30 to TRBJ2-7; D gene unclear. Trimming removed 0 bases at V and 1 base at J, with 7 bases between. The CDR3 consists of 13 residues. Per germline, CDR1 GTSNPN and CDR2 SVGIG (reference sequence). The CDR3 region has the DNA TGTGCCTGGAGTGTATACGGTTCCTACGAGCAGTACTTC. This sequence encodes CAWSVYGSYEQYF.

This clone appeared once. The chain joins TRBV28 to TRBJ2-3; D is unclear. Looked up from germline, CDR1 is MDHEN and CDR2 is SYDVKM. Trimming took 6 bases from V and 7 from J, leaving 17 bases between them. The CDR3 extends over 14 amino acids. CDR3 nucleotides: TGTGCCAGCAGACCCCTGGGCAGAGTTTATACGCAGTATTTT. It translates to CASRPLGRVYTQYF.

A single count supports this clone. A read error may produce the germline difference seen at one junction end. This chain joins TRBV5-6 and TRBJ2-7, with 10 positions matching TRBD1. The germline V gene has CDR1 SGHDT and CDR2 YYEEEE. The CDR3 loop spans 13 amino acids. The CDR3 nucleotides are TGTGCCAGCAGCTTGGCTCGGGGGGACAGGGGATTTTTC. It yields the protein CASSLARGDRGFF.

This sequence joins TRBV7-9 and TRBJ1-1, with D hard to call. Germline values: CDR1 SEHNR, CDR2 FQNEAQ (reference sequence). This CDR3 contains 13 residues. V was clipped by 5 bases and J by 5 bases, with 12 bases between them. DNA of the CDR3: TGTGCCAGCAGCAACAATGGAGGGACTGAAGCTTTCTTT. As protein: CASSNNGGTEAFF.

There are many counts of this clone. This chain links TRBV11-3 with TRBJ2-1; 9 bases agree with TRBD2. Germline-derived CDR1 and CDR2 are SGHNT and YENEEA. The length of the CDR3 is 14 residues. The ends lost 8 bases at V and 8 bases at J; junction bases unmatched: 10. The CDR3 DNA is TGTGCCAGCTCTAGGCGGGGGGGCCGGGATGAGCAGTTCTTC. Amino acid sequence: CASSRRGGRDEQFF.

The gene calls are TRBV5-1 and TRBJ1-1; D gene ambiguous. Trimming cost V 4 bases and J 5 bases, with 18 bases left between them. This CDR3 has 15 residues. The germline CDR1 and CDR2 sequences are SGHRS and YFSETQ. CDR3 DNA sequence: TGCGCCAGCAGCCTGACGACGGGTCCGGGTACTGAAGCTTTCTTT. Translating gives CASSLTTGPGTEAFF.

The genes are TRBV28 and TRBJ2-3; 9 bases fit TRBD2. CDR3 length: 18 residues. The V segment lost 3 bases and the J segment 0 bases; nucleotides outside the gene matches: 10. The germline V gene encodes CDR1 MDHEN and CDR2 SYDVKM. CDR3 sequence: CASSFAPGAGGSTDTQYF. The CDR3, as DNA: TGTGCCAGCAGTTTCGCCCCCGGGGCGGGGGGGAGCACAGATACGCAGTATTTT.

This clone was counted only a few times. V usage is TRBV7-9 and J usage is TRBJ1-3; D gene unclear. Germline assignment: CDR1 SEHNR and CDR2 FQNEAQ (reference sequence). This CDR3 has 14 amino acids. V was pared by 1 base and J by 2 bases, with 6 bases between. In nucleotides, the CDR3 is TGTGCCAGCAGCTTAGAAACAGCTGGAAACACCATATATTTT. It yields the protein CASSLETAGNTIYF. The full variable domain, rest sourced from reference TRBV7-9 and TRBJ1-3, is DTGVSQNPRHKITKRGQNVTFRCDPISEHNRLYWYRQTLGQGPEFLTYFQNEAQLEKSRLLSDRFSAERPKGSFSTLEIQRTEQGDSAMYLCASSLETAGNTIYFGEGSWLTVV.

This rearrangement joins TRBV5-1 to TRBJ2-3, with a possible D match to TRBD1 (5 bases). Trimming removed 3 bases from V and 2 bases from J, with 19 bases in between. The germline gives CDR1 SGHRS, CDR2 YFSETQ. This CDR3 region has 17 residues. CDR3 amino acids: CASSSRQNRQNTDTQYF. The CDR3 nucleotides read TGCGCCAGCAGCTCCCGACAGAATCGGCAGAACACAGATACGCAGTATTTT.

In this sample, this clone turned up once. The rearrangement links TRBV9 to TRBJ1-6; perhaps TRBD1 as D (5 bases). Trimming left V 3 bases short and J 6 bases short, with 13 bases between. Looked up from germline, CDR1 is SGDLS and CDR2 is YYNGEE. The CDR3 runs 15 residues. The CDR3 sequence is CASSDQGRGNSPLHF. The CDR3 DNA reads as TGTGCCAGCAGCGACCAGGGTAGGGGTAATTCACCCCTCCACTTT.

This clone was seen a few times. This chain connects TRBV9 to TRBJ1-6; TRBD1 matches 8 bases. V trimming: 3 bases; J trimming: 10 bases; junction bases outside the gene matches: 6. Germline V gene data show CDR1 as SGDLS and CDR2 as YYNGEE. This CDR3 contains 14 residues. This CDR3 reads CASSDGQGRSPLHF. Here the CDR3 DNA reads TGTGCCAGCAGCGACGGACAGGGTAGATCACCCCTCCACTTT.

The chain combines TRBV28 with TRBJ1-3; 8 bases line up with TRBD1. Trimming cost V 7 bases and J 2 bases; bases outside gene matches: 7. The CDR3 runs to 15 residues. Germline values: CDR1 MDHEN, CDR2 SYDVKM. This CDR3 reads CASKYSGGTGNTIYF. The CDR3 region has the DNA TGTGCCAGCAAGTACTCAGGGGGCACTGGAAACACCATATATTTT.

CDR3 DNA sequence: TGTGCCAGCAGTGGAGAGGACTACGAGCAGTACTTC. Translation gives CASSGEDYEQYF. The chain employs TRBV27 and TRBJ2-7; D remains unclear. The V gene lost 5 bases and the J gene lost 3 bases, with 8 bases spanning the gap. Germline V gene sequence: CDR1 MNHEY, CDR2 SMNVEV (reference sequence). The CDR3 is 12 amino acids.

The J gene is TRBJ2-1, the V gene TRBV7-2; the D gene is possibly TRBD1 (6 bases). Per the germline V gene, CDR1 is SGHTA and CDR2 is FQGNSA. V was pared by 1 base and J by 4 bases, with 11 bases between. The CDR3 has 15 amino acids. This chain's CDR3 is CASSLGVGQYNEQFF. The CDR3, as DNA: TGTGCCAGCAGCTTAGGCGTCGGACAGTACAATGAGCAGTTCTTC.

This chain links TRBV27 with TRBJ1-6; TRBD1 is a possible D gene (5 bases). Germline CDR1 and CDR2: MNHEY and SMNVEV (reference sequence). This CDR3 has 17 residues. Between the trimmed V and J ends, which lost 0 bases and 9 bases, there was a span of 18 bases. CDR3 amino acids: CASSLSLSAVGGSPLHF. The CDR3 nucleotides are TGTGCCAGCAGTTTATCCTTGTCGGCAGTCGGGGGTTCACCCCTCCACTTT.

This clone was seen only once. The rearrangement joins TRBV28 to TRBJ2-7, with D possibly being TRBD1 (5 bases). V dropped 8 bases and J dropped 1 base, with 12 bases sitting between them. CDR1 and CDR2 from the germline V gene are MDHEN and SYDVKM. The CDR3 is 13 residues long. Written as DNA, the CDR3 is TGTGCCAGCGGAAGCAGGGATTCCTACGAGCAGTACTTC. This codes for CASGSRDSYEQYF.

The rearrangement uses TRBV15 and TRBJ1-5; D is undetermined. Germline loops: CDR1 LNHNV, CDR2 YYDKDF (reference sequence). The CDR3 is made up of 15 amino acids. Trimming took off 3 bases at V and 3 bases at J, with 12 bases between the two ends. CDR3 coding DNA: TGTGCCACCAGCAGTGATGACACCTACAATCAGCCCCAGCATTTT. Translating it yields CATSSDDTYNQPQHF.